This T cell receptor beta chain was retrieved from a study of beta chain features in type 1 diabetes. Looking at the study overall: Comparable age, gender and cell yields were observed in patients relative to healthy donors.

CDR1 is MGHRA and CDR2 is YSYEKL in the germline V gene. Trimming pared 3 bases from V and 6 bases from J, leaving 4 bases between. This CDR3 has 11 amino acids. Study results and limitations: Within the patient group, naive, central memory and Treg TCRB repertoires appeared more similar to each other than within healthy donors. Shortening of TCRB CDR3s, moderate but significant, appeared in all four CD4+ subsets of Type 1 diabetes patients. For type 1 diabetes patients, VDJ junctions showed fewer insertions and more deletions.

This clone was seen a handful of times. Its antigen is not identified. Expressed TCRB transcripts were sequenced because the isolated RNA had all been reverse transcribed beforehand. The method was immunoSEQ multiplex PCR; TCRdb's version includes in-frame clones alone and lacks a portion of them. The table includes 200,000 to 300,000 clones, 20% detected once. CD45RO/CCR7/CD25/CD127/CD95/CD27 separated CD4+ naive, central memory, regulatory and stem cell-like memory cells by sorting. This TCR came from a woman in her thirties or forties with type 1 diabetes. Sequencing was carried out using naive CD4+ T cells from blood. The V call is TRBV4-1, the J call TRBJ2-3; D is unclear. CDR3 region: CASSQRDTQYF. The CDR3 DNA sequence: TGCGCCAGCAGCCAGAGGGATACGCAGTATTTT.